This T cell receptor (beta chain) is from a study of cytotoxic CD8 clonotypes in ibrutinib-treated CLL. Study context: Median treatment time before response sampling was eleven to twelve months, range 6 to 36.

Study observations and caveats: Stable or contracted on treatment, public clonotypes were also uncommon. Having risen at ibrutinib response, clonality had fallen back toward baseline by progression.

Depth targeted 1 in 200,000 to 1 in 1 million T cells, averaging 10x coverage per clonotype. Measured with immunoSEQ multiplex PCR; TCRdb has only the in-frame clones, and not every one. The data hold 130,000 or so clones, with about 80% observed a single time. Remarks on this clone: What it binds is not known.

The sample was PBMCs, taken after 12 months of ibrutinib treatment. This TCR derives from a human donor with chronic lymphocytic leukemia.

The CDR3 bases are TGTGCCAGCAGCTTGATGGGCGGGGGTTCATACAATGAGCAGTTCTTC. Translation gives CASSLMGGGSYNEQFF. The chain is built from TRBV7-8 and TRBJ2-1; TRBD2 agrees at 7 bases. In germline, CDR1 is SGHVS, CDR2 FQNEAQ. The ends lost 3 bases at V and 4 bases at J; junction bases unmatched: 9. This CDR3 region has 16 residues.